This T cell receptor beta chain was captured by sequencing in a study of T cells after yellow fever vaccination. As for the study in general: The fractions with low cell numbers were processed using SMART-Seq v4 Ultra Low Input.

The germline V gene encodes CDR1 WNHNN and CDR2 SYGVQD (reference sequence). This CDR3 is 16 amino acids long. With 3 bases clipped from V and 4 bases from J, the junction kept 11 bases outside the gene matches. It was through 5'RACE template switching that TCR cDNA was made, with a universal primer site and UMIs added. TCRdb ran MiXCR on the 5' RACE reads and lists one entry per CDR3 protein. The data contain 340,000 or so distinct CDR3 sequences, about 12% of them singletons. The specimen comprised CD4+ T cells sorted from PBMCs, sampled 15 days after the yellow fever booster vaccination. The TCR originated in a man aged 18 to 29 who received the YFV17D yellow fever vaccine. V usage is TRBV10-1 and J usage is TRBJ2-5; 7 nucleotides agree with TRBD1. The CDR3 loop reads CASSEMGRGIGETQYF. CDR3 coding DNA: TGCGCCAGCAGTGAAATGGGCAGGGGGATTGGAGAGACCCAGTACTTC.